This T cell receptor (beta chain) derives from a study of regulatory T cells in long-lasting Graves disease (TCRdb year 2021). With respect to the entire study: Persistent Graves' disease was defined as antithyroid drug treatment for over 5 years with persistently positive TSH receptor autoantibodies. The study was registered as a clinical trial and conducted in China. In the clinical cohort, patients with persistent Graves' disease had used antithyroid drugs for an average of about 10.3 years. Peripheral blood TCR sequencing and RNA sequencing compared persistent Graves' disease patients with newly diagnosed Graves' disease patients. A total of about 35 samples underwent TCR sequencing, from about 13 patients with persistent Graves' disease and 20 or so patients with newly diagnosed Graves' disease.

What this sample's time point label stands for: persistent/refractory GD, antithyroid drugs over 5 years with positive TRAb. For both TCR sequencing and RNA sequencing, RNA was extracted from PBMCs in TRIzol. The diagnosis of Graves' disease followed American Thyroid Association guidelines. Patients for the study were recruited at an endocrinology department in Xi'an, China. From each patient, about 9 milliliters of peripheral blood was collected into an EDTA anticoagulant tube. Ficoll Paque Plus density gradient separation was used to isolate PBMCs, and no further T cell sorting was performed. An Agilent 2100 Bioanalyzer and agarose gel were used to check RNA quality, while a NanoDrop 2000 measured RNA concentration. The receptor library was made with multiplex PCR. Sequencing used an Illumina HiSeq 4000. CDR3 regions were amplified by Arm-PCR with iRepertoire HTBI primers to construct TCR beta libraries. PCR products were gel purified before sequencing. From the authors' description of their analysis: A total of fewer than 70 TRBV and approximately 15 TRBJ segments were identified across samples and were used for gene usage analysis of CDR3 amino acid clonotypes. COPE and FqMerger were used to merge filtered high-quality paired reads into contigs. BLAST was used to align contigs to the IMGT TRBV, TRBD and TRBJ reference genes, and CDR3 was defined following IMGT. Clonotypes above 0.1% frequency were classified as highly expanded clones. Shannon entropy served as the measure of repertoire diversity, while the Gini coefficient captured V-J evenness. Public clonotypes were defined as clonotypes shared by more than one individual. Using fastp trimming at Q25 and MiXCR clonotype assembly, TCRdb reanalyzed the public sequencing data and kept in-frame beta chains. Entries that share a CDR3 protein sequence are merged under the most common genes and DNA. TCRdb, rather than the study authors, made the V and J calls. Here the sample has 430,000 or so distinct CDR3 sequences; roughly 23% occur a single time. The top ten hold roughly an eighth of the sample.

CDR1 and CDR2 are drawn from the germline V gene (reference sequence): LGHDT, YNNKEL. The CDR3 starts with the cysteine, ends with the phenylalanine, and has 15 residues. Only the CDR3 DNA stays, 45 bases, in frame from base 1. The germline V and J ends show losses of 0 bases and 8 bases respectively, and no gene match explains 6 bases of the junction. The table lists this clonotype with many counts. No cognate antigen has been identified for it. Base qualities were left out, and no much larger clone turns up one base away. Broader findings and caveats from the paper: Lower TCR Shannon entropy and fewer highly expanded clones were observed in persistent Graves' disease patients than in newly diagnosed patients, which suggested clonal expansion. Sequencing and analysis were limited to the TCR beta chain. Persistent patients shared more public clonotypes among themselves (around 2,800) than newly diagnosed patients did (approximately 970). Only peripheral blood was studied, because thyroid tissue, the primary lesion, was inaccessible. Preferential use of TRBV28, TRBJ1-2 and TRBJ2-5 was observed in persistent disease, whereas TRBV20-1 and TRBJ2-1 were favored in newly diagnosed disease. As a limitation, the authors acknowledged that the small sample size may reduce accuracy.

This specimen was peripheral blood mononuclear cells (PBMCs), taken when the disease was refractory, from a patient treated with antithyroid drugs. The chain employs TRBV3-1 and TRBJ2-2; TRBD2 matches 7 bases in the middle. This sequence was found in a female donor with Graves disease. The nucleotides read TGTGCCAGCAGCCAAGATCTGACTAGCTGGGGGGAGCTGTTTTTT. This yields the protein CASSQDLTSWGELFF.